These T cell receptor beta chains were read from a single sample in a study of lung T cells in sarcoidosis with Löfgren's syndrome. Via MiXCR, TCRdb re-called the reads, giving one row per CDR3 protein. Altogether some 65,000 distinct CDR3 sequences are present, approximately 22% being singletons, with the ten largest covering over 2%. What was sequenced was CD4+ T cells from PBMCs. Receptors originate from a human donor with sarcoidosis (Löfgren's syndrome or another form), or a control subject (not recorded which). Both conserved end residues are part of each CDR3. A D gene is named only where the DNA matches it firmly. Some rows have no size entry. The others give once, few or many, or a class for an expanded clone.

V: TRBV10-1
D: TRBD2
size: .
J: TRBJ2-2
CDR3: CASRPGLVNTGELFF
DNA: TGCGCCAGCAGGCCGGGACTAGTAAACACCGGGGAGCTGTTTTTT

V: TRBV29-1
D: .
size: .
J: TRBJ1-1
CDR3: CSVGSLPDTEAFF
DNA: TGCAGCGTTGGAAGTCTGCCCGACACTGAAGCTTTCTTT

V: TRBV7-2
D: TRBD1
size: few
J: TRBJ2-1
CDR3: CASSLRDRGNEQFF
DNA: TGTGCCAGCAGCTTACGGGACAGGGGGAATGAGCAGTTCTTC

V: TRBV28
D: TRBD1
size: many
J: TRBJ1-5
CDR3: CASRSGTGRNQPQHF
DNA: TGTGCCAGCAGATCCGGGACAGGGCGTAATCAGCCCCAGCATTTT

V: TRBV20-1
D: .
size: .
J: TRBJ1-4
CDR3: CSAVDAKKLFF
DNA: TGCAGTGCCGTAGACGCTAAAAAACTGTTTTTT

V: TRBV6-1
D: .
size: many
J: TRBJ1-5
CDR3: CASSVPGNQPQHF
DNA: TGTGCCAGCAGTGTCCCAGGGAATCAGCCCCAGCATTTT

V: TRBV12-3/TRBV12-4
D: TRBD2
size: many
J: TRBJ2-1
CDR3: CASSLRTSESNEQFF
DNA: TGTGCCAGCAGTTTAAGGACTAGCGAGAGTAATGAGCAGTTCTTC

V: TRBV29-1
D: TRBD1
size: few
J: TRBJ2-5
CDR3: CSVLRDRETQYF
DNA: TGCAGCGTACTCCGGGACAGAGAGACCCAGTACTTC

V: TRBV29-1
D: TRBD1
size: .
J: TRBJ2-3
CDR3: CSVFGGVGTGTQYF
DNA: TGCAGCGTTTTTGGGGGAGTGGGGACAGGTACGCAGTATTTT

V: TRBV7-9
D: .
size: many
J: TRBJ1-5
CDR3: CASSLGGKSNQPQHF
DNA: TGTGCCAGCAGCTTGGGGGGAAAGAGCAATCAGCCCCAGCATTTT

V: TRBV28
D: TRBD1
size: many
J: TRBJ2-7
CDR3: CASSSGTAIHEQYF
DNA: TGTGCCAGCAGCTCCGGGACAGCTATCCACGAGCAGTACTTC

V: TRBV7-3
D: TRBD1
size: few
J: TRBJ1-1
CDR3: CASSFTGGLDTEAFF
DNA: TGTGCCAGCAGCTTTACAGGGGGCTTGGACACTGAAGCTTTCTTT

V: TRBV29-1
D: TRBD2
size: .
J: TRBJ2-1
CDR3: CSVPLQERGSYNEQFF
DNA: TGCAGCGTACCGTTGCAGGAGCGGGGGTCCTACAATGAGCAGTTCTTC

V: TRBV10-3
D: .
size: .
J: TRBJ1-6
CDR3: CAISEQGSRLDSPLHF
DNA: TGTGCCATCAGTGAGCAGGGTAGCAGGTTGGATTCACCCCTCCACTTT

V: TRBV4-3
D: TRBD2
size: few
J: TRBJ2-5
CDR3: CASSQDSGGLGTQYF
DNA: TGCGCCAGCAGCCAAGATTCGGGGGGTCTAGGGACCCAGTACTTC

V: TRBV7-2
D: .
size: few
J: TRBJ2-1
CDR3: CASRLARPEQFF
DNA: TGTGCCAGCAGGCTAGCGCGCCCTGAGCAGTTCTTC

V: TRBV30
D: .
size: few
J: TRBJ1-1
CDR3: CAWSSQRRHTEAFF
DNA: TGTGCCTGGAGTTCCCAGAGGAGGCACACTGAAGCTTTCTTT

V: TRBV19
D: .
size: .
J: TRBJ2-2
CDR3: CASSIVWANTGELFF
DNA: TGTGCCAGTAGTATTGTTTGGGCGAACACCGGGGAGCTGTTTTTT

V: TRBV11-3
D: TRBD1
size: few
J: TRBJ1-1
CDR3: CASSPTQGSTEAFF
DNA: TGTGCCAGCAGCCCAACACAGGGGAGCACTGAAGCTTTCTTT

V: TRBV7-2
D: TRBD1
size: few
J: TRBJ2-1
CDR3: CASTNRGPYNEQFF
DNA: TGTGCCAGTACTAACAGGGGTCCCTACAATGAGCAGTTCTTC

V: TRBV27
D: .
size: many
J: TRBJ1-2
CDR3: CASSSGSTRHGYTF
DNA: TGTGCCAGCAGCTCCGGGTCCACGAGGCATGGCTACACCTTC

V: TRBV5-1
D: .
size: .
J: TRBJ2-5
CDR3: CASSVQGTETQYF
DNA: TGCGCCAGCAGCGTACAGGGCACGGAGACCCAGTACTTC

V: TRBV5-1
D: TRBD2
size: few
J: TRBJ2-5
CDR3: CASSRTSGGPQETQYF
DNA: TGCGCCAGCAGTCGGACTAGCGGGGGGCCCCAAGAGACCCAGTACTTC

V: TRBV18
D: .
size: .
J: TRBJ1-1
CDR3: CASSPQGGLGTEASF
DNA: TGTGCCAGCTCACCGCAAGGGGGGCTGGGCACTGAAGCTTCCTTT

V: TRBV28
D: TRBD1
size: many
J: TRBJ1-5
CDR3: CASSPRQGIADTFNQPQHF
DNA: TGTGCCAGCAGTCCCCGACAGGGGATCGCAGATACCTTCAATCAGCCCCAGCATTTT

V: TRBV11-1
D: .
size: few
J: TRBJ1-2
CDR3: CASSSDTGYGYTF
DNA: TGTGCCAGCAGCTCCGACACGGGCTATGGCTACACCTTC

V: TRBV7-9
D: TRBD1
size: .
J: TRBJ1-2
CDR3: CASSLSTGTGLYGYAF
DNA: TGTGCCAGCAGCTTATCAACCGGGACAGGGCTCTATGGCTACGCCTTC

V: TRBV7-2
D: .
size: few
J: TRBJ2-5
CDR3: CASSLGILVGGQETQYF
DNA: TGTGCCAGCAGCTTAGGCATACTAGTGGGAGGCCAAGAGACCCAGTACTTC

V: TRBV2
D: TRBD1
size: many
J: TRBJ1-5
CDR3: CASTLTGVSNQPQHF
DNA: TGTGCCAGCACCCTTACAGGGGTTAGCAATCAGCCCCAGCATTTT

V: TRBV7-6
D: TRBD1
size: many
J: TRBJ1-2
CDR3: CASSLQATRQGLNGYTF
DNA: TGTGCCAGCAGCTTACAGGCGACAAGACAGGGCCTCAATGGCTACACCTTC

V: TRBV12-3/TRBV12-4
D: .
size: few
J: TRBJ1-1
CDR3: CASSLAGGGTEAFF
DNA: TGTGCCAGCAGTTTAGCCGGGGGCGGCACTGAAGCTTTCTTT

V: TRBV7-9
D: .
size: many
J: TRBJ2-6
CDR3: CASNPGAGANVLTF
DNA: TGTGCCAGCAATCCGGGGGCTGGGGCCAACGTCCTGACTTTC

V: TRBV5-1
D: .
size: .
J: TRBJ2-5
CDR3: CASSLGQKVQETQYF
DNA: TGCGCCAGCAGCCTAGGACAGAAGGTTCAGGAGACCCAGTACTTC

V: TRBV7-9
D: .
size: many
J: TRBJ2-7
CDR3: CASSPESRWEQYF
DNA: TGTGCCAGCAGCCCGGAGTCCCGGTGGGAGCAGTACTTC

V: TRBV12-3/TRBV12-4
D: .
size: few
J: TRBJ2-5
CDR3: CASSLTSGGTQYF
DNA: TGTGCCAGCAGCCTCACTAGTGGTGGGACCCAGTACTTC

V: TRBV28
D: .
size: many
J: TRBJ2-5
CDR3: CASSLLQETQYF
DNA: TGTGCCAGCAGTTTACTACAAGAGACCCAGTACTTC

V: TRBV29-1
D: .
size: .
J: TRBJ2-1
CDR3: CSAHRDVLSEQFF
DNA: TGCAGCGCTCACCGGGACGTTCTTAGTGAGCAGTTCTTC

V: TRBV20-1
D: TRBD2
size: .
J: TRBJ2-5
CDR3: CSASGYGGSEETQYF
DNA: TGCAGTGCTAGCGGTTATGGCGGGAGTGAAGAGACCCAGTACTTC

V: TRBV5-1
D: TRBD1
size: .
J: TRBJ2-3
CDR3: CASSIQGAGTDTQYF
DNA: TGCGCCAGCAGCATACAGGGGGCCGGCACAGATACGCAGTATTTT

V: TRBV6-1
D: .
size: medium-sized
J: TRBJ1-5
CDR3: CASNPRGGSDNQPQHF
DNA: TGTGCCAGCAACCCCCGAGGAGGGTCAGATAATCAGCCCCAGCATTTT

V: TRBV7-2
D: TRBD2
size: many
J: TRBJ2-5
CDR3: CASSLAGGGAKTQYF
DNA: TGTGCCAGCAGCTTAGCAGGCGGGGGGGCGAAGACCCAGTACTTC

V: TRBV6-1
D: .
size: many
J: TRBJ2-7
CDR3: CASSKTGSYEQYF
DNA: TGTGCCAGCAGTAAGACTGGCTCCTACGAGCAGTACTTC

V: TRBV5-1
D: .
size: few
J: TRBJ1-1
CDR3: CASSLKTGASTEAFF
DNA: TGCGCCAGCAGCTTGAAGACGGGGGCGAGCACTGAAGCTTTCTTT

V: TRBV3-1
D: .
size: once
J: TRBJ2-7
CDR3: CASSRLEGHPYEQYF
DNA: TGTGCCAGCAGCCGCCTTGAGGGACACCCCTACGAGCAGTACTTC

V: TRBV29-1
D: .
size: few
J: TRBJ2-1
CDR3: CSTMRATNEQFF
DNA: TGCAGCACCATGCGGGCTACTAATGAGCAGTTCTTC

V: TRBV15
D: .
size: many
J: TRBJ2-1
CDR3: CATSRARSYEQFF
DNA: TGTGCCACCAGCAGAGCAAGGTCCTATGAGCAGTTCTTC

V: TRBV5-1
D: TRBD1
size: .
J: TRBJ2-1
CDR3: CASSLGTGWYNEQFF
DNA: TGCGCCAGCAGCCTAGGGACAGGGTGGTACAATGAGCAGTTCTTC

V: TRBV5-1
D: TRBD1
size: .
J: TRBJ1-6
CDR3: CASSFGTGADNSPLHF
DNA: TGCGCCAGCAGCTTTGGGACAGGGGCCGATAATTCACCCCTCCACTTT

V: TRBV11-2
D: .
size: .
J: TRBJ2-5
CDR3: CASSTRTYQETQCF
DNA: TGTGCCAGCAGCACGAGGACATACCAAGAGACCCAGTGCTTC

V: TRBV12-3/TRBV12-4
D: .
size: .
J: TRBJ2-7
CDR3: CASSFVRGLLSYEQYF
DNA: TGTGCCAGCAGTTTTGTCCGGGGATTACTTTCTTACGAGCAGTACTTC

V: TRBV2
D: .
size: many
J: TRBJ1-5
CDR3: CASSEEGNQPQHF
DNA: TGTGCCAGCAGTGAAGAGGGAAATCAGCCCCAGCATTTT